Listed below are T cell receptor beta chains from one sample, sequenced in a study of T cells in Graves' hyperthyroidism and ophthalmopathy. TCRdb redid the calling of the multiplex PCR reads with MiXCR, one entry per CDR3 protein. The sample lists about 250,000 distinct CDR3 sequences, around 25% seen once, with 30% to 40% in the top ten. Sequencing was carried out using blood. The receptors were sampled from a woman in her 40s with Graves' ophthalmopathy. The CDR3 runs from the conserved cysteine through the conserved F or W. Fields, in order: D gene, V gene, J gene, clone size, CDR3 protein, CDR3 DNA. A D gene is named only where the DNA matches it firmly. Only some rows state a clone size, as once, few, many or a class for expanded clones.

D: .
V: TRBV7-3
J: TRBJ2-2
size: many
CDR3: CASSSFSGNTGELFF
DNA: TGTGCCAGCAGTTCCTTTTCAGGGAACACCGGGGAGCTGTTTTTT

D: .
V: TRBV12-5
J: TRBJ2-7
size: .
CDR3: CASGLTGYEQYF
DNA: TGTGCTAGTGGTTTGACAGGGTACGAGCAGTACTTC

D: TRBD1
V: TRBV2
J: TRBJ1-5
size: .
CDR3: CASRETGGAGQPQHF
DNA: TGTGCCAGCAGGGAGACAGGGGGCGCAGGTCAGCCCCAGCATTTT

D: TRBD1
V: TRBV20-1
J: TRBJ2-7
size: .
CDR3: CSASHATGGLFNYEQYF
DNA: TGCAGTGCTAGTCACGCAACAGGGGGCTTATTTAACTACGAGCAGTACTTC

D: .
V: TRBV10-2
J: TRBJ1-5
size: many
CDR3: CASSGSREQGQPQHF
DNA: TGCGCCAGCAGTGGATCCAGGGAGCAGGGACAGCCCCAGCATTTT

D: .
V: TRBV28
J: TRBJ2-5
size: many
CDR3: CASSTRDRPQETQYF
DNA: TGTGCCAGCAGTACTCGCGACCGACCCCAAGAGACCCAGTACTTC

D: TRBD1
V: TRBV29-1
J: TRBJ2-7
size: many
CDR3: CSAGQDYEQYF
DNA: TGCAGCGCTGGACAGGACTACGAGCAGTACTTC

D: .
V: TRBV12-3/TRBV12-4
J: TRBJ1-1
size: many
CDR3: CASSNYDSLNTEAFF
DNA: TGTGCCAGCAGCAACTATGACAGTTTGAACACTGAAGCTTTCTTT

D: TRBD1
V: TRBV7-2
J: TRBJ1-2
size: .
CDR3: CASSPRQGNYGYTF
DNA: TGTGCCAGCAGCCCACGACAGGGGAACTATGGCTACACCTTC

D: TRBD2
V: TRBV30
J: TRBJ2-4
size: few
CDR3: CAWSAISAGVIQYF
DNA: TGTGCCTGGAGTGCTATCTCGGCGGGGGTAATTCAGTACTTC

D: .
V: TRBV6-1
J: TRBJ1-2
size: many
CDR3: CASGRLEGYTF
DNA: TGTGCCAGCGGGCGTTTGGAGGGCTACACCTTC

D: .
V: TRBV27
J: TRBJ2-2
size: many
CDR3: CASSGQGRSGTGELFF
DNA: TGTGCCAGCAGTGGTCAGGGGAGGTCAGGCACCGGGGAGCTGTTTTTT

D: .
V: TRBV10-3
J: TRBJ1-2
size: many
CDR3: CAISESSGGGYTF
DNA: TGTGCCATCAGTGAGTCTTCTGGGGGTGGCTACACCTTC

D: TRBD1
V: TRBV28
J: TRBJ2-7
size: many
CDR3: CASTRQGMAYEQYF
DNA: TGTGCCAGCACCCGACAGGGTATGGCCTACGAGCAGTACTTC

D: TRBD2
V: TRBV12-3/TRBV12-4
J: TRBJ2-5
size: few
CDR3: CASSHSGSSLWYF
DNA: TGTGCCAGCAGTCATAGCGGGAGCAGTTTATGGTACTTC

D: .
V: TRBV5-1
J: TRBJ2-3
size: many
CDR3: CASSLAVGSTDTQYF
DNA: TGCGCCAGCAGCTTGGCCGTCGGGAGCACAGATACGCAGTATTTT

D: TRBD2
V: TRBV6-5
J: TRBJ2-5
size: many
CDR3: CASSLELAGGGQETQYF
DNA: TGTGCCAGCAGCCTTGAGTTAGCGGGAGGGGGCCAAGAGACCCAGTACTTC

D: .
V: TRBV12-5
J: TRBJ1-3
size: .
CDR3: CASGSHSSDRGNTIYF
DNA: TGTGCTAGTGGTTCTCACTCGTCCGACAGGGGAAACACCATATATTTT

D: TRBD1
V: TRBV12-3/TRBV12-4
J: TRBJ2-2
size: many
CDR3: CASRPGDSLTGELFF
DNA: TGTGCCAGCAGACCTGGGGACAGTCTCACCGGGGAGCTGTTTTTT

D: TRBD1
V: TRBV29-1
J: TRBJ1-2
size: many
CDR3: CSVARDRDHGYTF
DNA: TGCAGCGTCGCCCGGGACAGGGATCATGGCTACACCTTC

D: .
V: TRBV29-1
J: TRBJ1-2
size: many
CDR3: CSVDKPNYGYTF
DNA: TGCAGCGTTGACAAGCCTAACTATGGCTACACCTTC

D: .
V: TRBV2
J: TRBJ2-5
size: many
CDR3: CASSERLGGWPPTDLETQYF
DNA: TGTGCCAGCAGTGAAAGATTGGGAGGATGGCCCCCAACAGATCTAGAGACCCAGTACTTC

D: .
V: TRBV28
J: TRBJ1-6
size: many
CDR3: CASRDPYNSPLHF
DNA: TGTGCCAGCAGGGACCCATATAATTCACCCCTCCACTTT

D: .
V: TRBV6-1
J: TRBJ1-2
size: .
CDR3: CASSEAGTEVWGYTF
DNA: TGTGCCAGCAGTGAGGCCGGGACCGAGGTATGGGGCTACACCTTC

D: .
V: TRBV30
J: TRBJ2-7
size: .
CDR3: CAWSVGQNYEQYF
DNA: TGTGCCTGGAGTGTGGGACAAAACTACGAGCAGTACTTC

D: TRBD2
V: TRBV11-2
J: TRBJ2-2
size: many
CDR3: CASSLGVGRAGDGAGELFF
DNA: TGTGCCAGCAGCTTAGGAGTAGGGAGGGCGGGAGACGGCGCCGGGGAGCTGTTTTTT

D: TRBD1
V: TRBV6-1
J: TRBJ2-5
size: .
CDR3: CASNEGQGHQETQYF
DNA: TGTGCCAGCAACGAGGGACAGGGGCACCAAGAGACCCAGTACTTC

D: .
V: TRBV5-4
J: TRBJ2-7
size: many
CDR3: CASSPSGPAVEQYF
DNA: TGTGCCAGCAGCCCCTCGGGACCCGCGGTGGAGCAGTACTTC

D: TRBD1
V: TRBV6-5
J: TRBJ1-5
size: many
CDR3: CASSGGTGVNQPQHF
DNA: TGTGCCAGCAGCGGTGGGACAGGGGTCAATCAGCCCCAGCATTTT

D: TRBD2
V: TRBV6-1
J: TRBJ2-2
size: few
CDR3: CASSPRRTSRNTGELFF
DNA: TGTGCCAGCAGCCCACGACGGACTAGCAGAAACACCGGGGAGCTGTTTTTT

D: .
V: TRBV24-1
J: TRBJ2-7
size: many
CDR3: CATSDLFFNEQYF
DNA: TGTGCCACCAGTGATTTGTTCTTCAACGAGCAGTACTTC

D: .
V: TRBV5-1
J: TRBJ1-2
size: many
CDR3: CASSYQVGGRGYGYTF
DNA: TGCGCCAGCAGCTACCAAGTCGGGGGGCGCGGCTATGGCTACACCTTC

D: .
V: TRBV29-1
J: TRBJ2-7
size: .
CDR3: CSVAPASSYEQYF
DNA: TGCAGCGTTGCTCCCGCGAGCTCCTACGAGCAGTACTTC

D: TRBD1
V: TRBV6-1
J: TRBJ1-2
size: .
CDR3: CASSEGGTAGYTF
DNA: TGTGCCAGCAGTGAAGGAGGGACAGCCGGCTACACCTTC

D: .
V: TRBV12-3/TRBV12-4
J: TRBJ1-5
size: .
CDR3: CASSLAGSGSNQPQHF
DNA: TGTGCCAGCAGTTTAGCGGGTTCAGGGAGCAATCAGCCCCAGCATTTT

D: TRBD1
V: TRBV12-3/TRBV12-4
J: TRBJ1-5
size: .
CDR3: CASSQTGGQPQHF
DNA: TGTGCCAGCAGTCAGACAGGGGGACAGCCCCAGCATTTT

D: .
V: TRBV24-1
J: TRBJ2-4
size: .
CDR3: CATSDLQSPHIQYF
DNA: TGTGCCACCAGTGATTTGCAAAGTCCTCATATTCAGTACTTC

D: TRBD2
V: TRBV7-2
J: TRBJ2-7
size: many
CDR3: CASSSVSGRYEQYF
DNA: TGTGCCAGCAGCTCAGTTAGCGGGAGGTACGAGCAGTACTTC

D: .
V: TRBV19
J: TRBJ1-2
size: .
CDR3: CASRGAGYGYTF
DNA: TGTGCCAGTAGAGGCGCCGGGTACGGCTACACCTTC

D: .
V: TRBV5-5
J: TRBJ2-7
size: many
CDR3: CASSFGQGGSYEQYF
DNA: TGTGCCAGCAGCTTCGGCCAAGGGGGCTCCTACGAGCAGTACTTC

D: .
V: TRBV14
J: TRBJ1-1
size: many
CDR3: CASSQDTYTEAFF
DNA: TGTGCCAGCAGCCAAGATACTTATACTGAAGCTTTCTTT

D: .
V: TRBV7-8
J: TRBJ1-1
size: many
CDR3: CASSLLGWDTEAFF
DNA: TGTGCCAGCAGCTTACTCGGTTGGGACACTGAAGCTTTCTTT

D: .
V: TRBV20-1
J: TRBJ2-5
size: many
CDR3: CSARDEIKGQARDRVETQYF
DNA: TGCAGTGCTAGAGATGAAATTAAAGGGCAGGCAAGAGATCGTGTGGAGACCCAGTACTTC

D: TRBD2
V: TRBV20-1
J: TRBJ2-7
size: many
CDR3: CSASFEGGPYEQYF
DNA: TGCAGTGCTAGTTTTGAGGGAGGGCCCTACGAGCAGTACTTC

D: .
V: TRBV6-1
J: TRBJ2-5
size: .
CDR3: CASSQGYGQETQYF
DNA: TGTGCCAGCAGTCAGGGGTACGGCCAAGAGACCCAGTACTTC

D: TRBD2
V: TRBV6-1
J: TRBJ2-1
size: .
CDR3: CASSELAGSHNEQFF
DNA: TGTGCCAGCAGTGAATTAGCGGGATCCCACAATGAGCAGTTCTTC

D: TRBD1
V: TRBV6-2/TRBV6-3
J: TRBJ2-7
size: .
CDR3: CASSKMGQGWYEQYF
DNA: TGTGCCAGCAGTAAGATGGGACAGGGATGGTACGAGCAGTACTTC

D: TRBD2
V: TRBV20-1
J: TRBJ2-5
size: few
CDR3: CSARDLRTSGWETQYF
DNA: TGCAGTGCTAGAGACCTTCGGACTAGCGGCTGGGAGACCCAGTACTTC

D: .
V: TRBV29-1
J: TRBJ1-2
size: many
CDR3: CSVEEKLLKRLAGDYGYTF
DNA: TGCAGCGTTGAGGAAAAACTACTCAAACGGCTGGCTGGGGACTATGGCTACACCTTC

D: .
V: TRBV19
J: TRBJ2-7
size: many
CDR3: CASTPPWRDDEQYF
DNA: TGTGCCAGTACCCCCCCTTGGAGAGACGACGAGCAGTACTTC

D: .
V: TRBV15
J: TRBJ1-1
size: many
CDR3: CATSREGTEAFF
DNA: TGTGCCACCAGCAGAGAGGGCACTGAAGCTTTCTTT

D: TRBD2
V: TRBV5-1
J: TRBJ2-7
size: many
CDR3: CASSWGSGATYEQYF
DNA: TGCGCCAGCAGCTGGGGTAGCGGGGCCACCTACGAGCAGTACTTC

D: TRBD2
V: TRBV6-1
J: TRBJ2-5
size: .
CDR3: CASKATSEAYQETQYF
DNA: TGTGCCAGCAAGGCAACTAGCGAGGCGTACCAAGAGACCCAGTACTTC

D: .
V: TRBV12-3/TRBV12-4
J: TRBJ1-2
size: .
CDR3: CASSLRGSSYGYTF
DNA: TGTGCCAGCAGTTTACGAGGATCGAGCTATGGCTACACCTTC

D: TRBD1
V: TRBV2
J: TRBJ2-2
size: many
CDR3: CASSRQGAGELFF
DNA: TGTGCCAGCAGCCGACAGGGGGCCGGGGAGCTGTTTTTT

D: TRBD1
V: TRBV12-3/TRBV12-4
J: TRBJ2-5
size: .
CDR3: CASRSEDRGPETQYF
DNA: TGTGCCAGCAGATCCGAAGACAGGGGGCCGGAGACCCAGTACTTC

D: TRBD1
V: TRBV27
J: TRBJ2-7
size: many
CDR3: CASSLLLTGTGPDEQYF
DNA: TGTGCCAGCAGTTTACTTCTGACTGGGACAGGGCCTGACGAGCAGTACTTC

D: .
V: TRBV27
J: TRBJ2-7
size: many
CDR3: CASSPTVAYEQYF
DNA: TGTGCCAGCAGCCCAACGGTAGCCTACGAGCAGTACTTC